This T cell receptor (beta chain) was recovered during a study of spatial heterogeneity in lung cancer. This clonotype was recorded a few times. One entry per CDR3 protein results from TCRdb running MiXCR on the 5' RACE reads. Of 9,000 to 10,000 distinct CDR3 sequences in the sample, 20% to 25% are singletons; the top ten hold around 3.7%. Germline V gene data show CDR1 as LNHDA and CDR2 as SQIVND (reference sequence). The CDR3 runs 14 residues. V was pared by 8 bases and J by 3 bases, with 14 bases between. The time point here: blood at routine non-recurrence follow-up after resection. The sample in question was PBMCs, obtained at follow-up. The J gene is TRBJ1-5, the V gene TRBV19; D is perhaps TRBD1 (5 bases). The sequence was obtained from a female donor with early-stage non-small cell lung cancer. DNA of the CDR3: TGTGCCAGTGGGAGACGACAGATCAATCAGCCCCAGCATTTT. It is translated as CASGRRQINQPQHF.